The 9 T cell receptor beta chains below all came from one sample that was sequenced in a study of blood T cell repertoires in COVID-19. Data came from immunoSEQ multiplex PCR; TCRdb stores just in-frame clones and leaves some out. The data show 150,000 to 200,000 clones, with about 86% seen just once and roughly 18% held by the top ten. Sequenced material: peripheral blood. Receptors were obtained from a woman aged 80 or over with acute or convalescent COVID-19.

The genes are TRBV19 and TRBJ1-2; 7 bases agree with TRBD1. Germline CDR1 is LNHDA and CDR2 is SQIVND (reference sequence). The ends lost 10 bases at V and 4 bases at J; junction bases unmatched: 12. The CDR3 sequence is 14 residues long. Here the CDR3 reads CATMPDRDSYGYTF. The CDR3 DNA follows: TGTGCCACCATGCCCGACAGGGACTCCTATGGCTACACCTTC.

This clone was seen a single time. The chain couples TRBV19 to TRBJ1-2; 9 positions match TRBD1. The CDR3 contains 17 residues. J gave up 5 bases and V 3 bases, and 13 bases lay outside the gene matches. Per the germline V gene, CDR1 is LNHDA and CDR2 is SQIVND (reference sequence). In nucleotides, the CDR3 is TGTGCCAGTAGTATCGGGACAGGGAGACAGTTTGGATATGGCTACACCTTC. It translates to CASSIGTGRQFGYGYTF.

The CDR3 DNA reads TGTGCCAGCAGTTTGAGGACAGGGCGTGAGCAGTACTTC. Protein sequence: CASSLRTGREQYF. The gene calls are TRBV28 and TRBJ2-7; TRBD1 matches at 8 bases. The CDR3 is made up of 13 amino acids. Trimming removed 3 bases from V and 7 bases from J; junction bases left unmatched: 5. Germline V gives CDR1 MDHEN, CDR2 SYDVKM. Filled out from reference TRBV28 and TRBJ2-7, the complete variable domain reads DVKVTQSSRYLVKRTGEKVFLECVQDMDHENMFWYRQDPGLGLRLIYFSYDVKMKEKGDIPEGYSVSREKKERFSLILESASTNQTSMYLCASSLRTGREQYFGPGTRLTVT.

The gene calls are TRBV6-2 or TRBV6-3 and TRBJ2-3; no clear D gene. This CDR3 spans 11 amino acids. Per germline, CDR1 MNHEY and CDR2 SVGEGT. V gave up 3 bases and J gave up 6 bases, with 4 bases separating them. The CDR3 DNA is TGTGCCAGCAGTTATCTGGATACGCAGTATTTT. It specifies CASSYLDTQYF.

This clone was found once. The chain is built from TRBV11-2 and TRBJ2-7; 8 bases agree with TRBD1. Germline V gene lookup returns CDR1 SGHAT and CDR2 FQNNGV. CDR3 size: 15 residues. Trimming cost V 4 bases and J 0 bases; bases outside gene matches: 5. CDR3 in DNA: TGTGCCAGCAGCTCATACCAGGGGGCCTCCTACGAGCAGTACTTC. This sequence encodes CASSSYQGASYEQYF.

The V gene is TRBV6-5, the J gene TRBJ1-6, with 7 bases fitting TRBD1. This CDR3 is built from 15 residues. Germline loops: CDR1 MNHEY, CDR2 SVGAGI. With V trimmed by 6 bases and J by 5 bases, 7 bases remained unmatched. CDR3: CASRYRDRDNSPLHF. CDR3 nucleotides: TGTGCCAGCAGATACCGGGACAGAGATAATTCACCCCTCCACTTT.

The genes are TRBV2 and TRBJ2-7; D gene unclear. Trimming took 4 bases from V and 7 from J, leaving 8 bases between them. Germline CDR1 SNHLY, CDR2 FYNNEI. CDR3 length: 11 residues. The CDR3 sequence is CASSVIGEQYF. In nucleotides, the CDR3 is TGTGCCAGCAGTGTCATCGGTGAGCAGTACTTC. Full variable domain (remainder filled in from reference TRBV2 and TRBJ2-7): EPEVTQTPSHQVTQMGQEVILRCVPISNHLYFYWYRQILGQKVEFLVSFYNNEISEKSEIFDDQFSVERPDGSNFTLKIRSTKLEDSAMYFCASSVIGEQYFGPGTRLTVT.

V gene TRBV6-6 combines with J gene TRBJ2-7, with 7 nucleotides matching TRBD2. After removal of 8 bases from V and 5 bases from J, the junction contained 6 bases not matched to a gene. Germline assignment: CDR1 MNHNY and CDR2 SVGAGI (reference sequence). CDR3 size: 12 residues. CDR3 DNA sequence: TGTGCCAGCGGGCCGGGAGGCGACGAGCAGTACTTC. Protein product: CASGPGGDEQYF.

This chain links TRBV28 with TRBJ1-4; D not resolved. Trimming took 5 bases from V and 3 from J, leaving 19 bases between them. Looked up from germline, CDR1 is MDHEN and CDR2 is SYDVKM. This CDR3 contains 17 residues. This chain's CDR3 is CASSPGVTGISNEKLFF. CDR3 DNA sequence: TGTGCCAGCAGTCCCGGGGTCACCGGGATCTCTAATGAAAAACTGTTTTTT.